The clone carrying this T cell receptor (beta chain) was counted at least ten times. CD25-based Treg depletion was applied to purified naive CD4+ T cells. This CDR3 contains 14 residues. Germline values: CDR1 SEHNR, CDR2 FQNEAQ (reference sequence). After removal of 4 bases from V and 6 bases from J, the junction contained 8 bases not matched to a gene. Semi-nested PCR with Nested Universal Primer A followed constant-region reverse priming of full-length variable regions. TCRdb recomputed calls from the 5' RACE reads with MiXCR, one row per CDR3 protein. This table holds about 54,000 distinct CDR3 sequences, 17% found once.

The chain joins TRBV7-9 to TRBJ2-7, with 8 positions matching TRBD2. The receptor was isolated from a female donor with breast cancer. Sequencing used naive CD4+ T cells sorted from blood. The subset denotes: naive CD4+ T cells, CD4+CD45RA+CD25-. The CDR3 loop reads CASSSRPSGGEQYF. CDR3 nucleotide sequence: TGTGCCAGCAGCTCGCGGCCGAGCGGGGGCGAGCAGTACTTC.